This T cell receptor beta chain was captured in a study of T cells after yellow fever vaccination (dated by TCRdb to about 2019). About the investigation overall: Libraries from fractions with low cell numbers were prepared with the SMART-Seq v4 Ultra Low Input RNA kit. To track T-cell clones before and after primary and booster YFV17D yellow fever vaccination, bulk TCR alpha and beta repertoires were sequenced longitudinally. The cohort comprised two healthy male donors, one aged 18 to 30 and one aged 30 to 40 years. Blood was drawn at multiple timepoints before and after primary and secondary immunization, with bulk PBMC replicates and cell subsets isolated. The study at large found these results: Most clones expanded after primary vaccination were re-detected after the booster (almost 97% of CD4 and around 88% of CD8), suggesting broad memory maintenance. A small share of clonotypes occurred in both CD4 and CD8 compartments, likely arising from convergent recombination. Only a couple of donors were included in the study, so the extent to which the findings can be generalized is limited. FACS-sorted repertoires could contain abundant contaminating clonotypes from the bulk population, so computational filtering was required. Compared with the primary T-cell response, the secondary T-cell response was faster but weaker, reaching its peak on day 5 rather than on day 15.

TCR cDNA was synthesized by 5'RACE template switching, which introduced a universal primer site and unique molecular identifiers. cDNA synthesis was primed from both the TCR alpha and TCR beta constant segments. Library amplification involved two PCR steps, and the second step added sample barcodes and sequencing adapters. Sequencing of the libraries was done on either Illumina HiSeq 2500 (2x100 bp) or NovaSeq (2x150 bp). Per the source publication's procedure: Reads were demultiplexed and collapsed into UMI consensus sequences with MIGEC, and V(D)J alignment was performed with MiXCR. Clonotypes responding to the vaccine were identified with edgeR on replicate PBMC samples, with the criteria of FDR below 0.01 and a log2 fold change above 5 up to day 15. Each bulk clonotype was labeled CD4 or CD8 based on which sequenced repertoire, CD4 or CD8, contained the clonotype at higher abundance. TCRdb reworked the public reads: Q25 trimming with fastp, MiXCR clone assembly, productive beta chains retained. Each CDR3 protein appears once, grouped with its most common genes and DNA. TCRdb, not the authors, supplied the V and J calls. The sample table contains about 400,000 distinct CDR3 sequences; only one count was recorded for approximately 6% of them. Together, the top ten hold approximately 16% of the sample.

This clonotype was observed at least ten times. It lacks a known antigen. The record has no base qualities; no much larger clone is one base away. Measured from the cysteine to the phenylalanine, the CDR3 is 16 residues long. Only CDR3 DNA remains: 48 bases, in frame from the first base. The V and J ends are trimmed by 5 bases and 4 bases, leaving 18 bases between them. Via the germline V gene, CDR1 is SGHTA and CDR2 FQGNSA. Explained via the paper, the treatment or condition label denotes: live attenuated yellow fever vaccine strain. At each blood-draw timepoint, two biological replicates of bulk PBMCs were obtained. A standard Ficoll-Paque protocol was used to isolate PBMCs from peripheral blood. RNA was extracted with TriZol from bulk PBMCs, CD4 and CD8 fractions, and dextramer-positive and dextramer-negative fractions.

Sequencing was performed on PBMCs, taken 5 days after the yellow fever booster vaccination. In this chain, TRBV7-2 is recombined with TRBJ2-1; TRBD2 is perhaps the D gene, given 7 matching bases. This receptor was obtained from a man under 40 who received the YFV17D yellow fever vaccine. The CDR3: CASSPGAQRGYNEQFF. The nucleotide sequence is given as TGTGCCAGCAGCCCAGGGGCCCAGCGGGGTTACAATGAGCAGTTCTTC.